This TCR beta chain came from a study of T-cell memory formation after mild COVID-19. MiXCR, run by TCRdb on the 5' RACE reads, gives a single entry per CDR3 protein. The sample holds 540,000 or so distinct CDR3 sequences, roughly 22% seen once. Germline lookup yields CDR1 GTSNPN and CDR2 SVGIG (reference sequence). V was trimmed by 2 bases and J by 7 bases, leaving 10 bases between them. This CDR3 is 12 amino acids long. J is TRBJ2-3 and V is TRBV30; D gene uncertain. The source material was PBMCs or a T cell subset sorted from them (not recorded which). The receptor was isolated from an adult woman who had mild COVID-19 (a few samples of this study predate the infection). Cell type and time point are not known. The CDR3 DNA is TGTGCCTGGAGTTTAGGTCTTCATACGCAGTATTTT. It translates to CAWSLGLHTQYF.